This T cell receptor beta chain was identified in a study of blood T cells in healthy people across ages. A second roughly 6 to 12 cycle PCR used barcoded and J-beta primers. TCRdb used MiXCR to reprocess the 5' RACE reads, holding one entry per CDR3 protein. This sample has some 760,000 distinct CDR3 sequences, with 20% to 25% found just once. The sample was also linked to a second study, of T cells of mothers and their children.

This receptor was obtained from a boy aged 5-17 years in good health. Input material: blood.

CDR3 DNA: TGTGCCAGTAGTCCACGGAACACAGATACGCAGTATTTT. Its translation: CASSPRNTDTQYF. V is TRBV19 and J is TRBJ2-3; D remains unclear. V was trimmed by 5 bases and J by 2 bases, leaving 8 bases between them. This CDR3 comprises 13 residues. Germline V lookup: CDR1 LNHDA, CDR2 SQIVND (reference sequence).